This entry lists 30 T cell receptor beta chains sequenced from one sample in a study of blood T cell repertoires in COVID-19. TCRdb's table, derived via immunoSEQ multiplex PCR, lists solely in-frame clones and lacks some. The sample contains some 320,000 clones, roughly 86% of which appear only once. The sequenced sample consisted of peripheral blood. Every receptor here comes from a woman aged 45-65 years who had recovered from COVID-19.

This clone appeared once. The rearrangement joins TRBV7-9 to TRBJ1-5; unclear D gene. V lost 2 bases and J lost 9, with 11 bases in between. This CDR3 has 13 amino acids. Germline V lookup: CDR1 SEHNR, CDR2 FQNEAQ (reference sequence). CDR3: CASSLLEETPQHF. For the CDR3, the DNA is TGTGCCAGCAGCTTACTCGAGGAAACGCCCCAGCATTTT.

This rearrangement joins TRBV6-6 to TRBJ2-7; TRBD1 aligns across 9 bases. The V segment lost 4 bases and the J segment 3 bases; nucleotides outside the gene matches: 4. The length of the CDR3 is 14 residues. Germline lookup yields CDR1 MNHNY and CDR2 SVGAGI (reference sequence). The CDR3 region has the DNA TGTGCCAGCAGTTCGGACAGGGGATACTACGAGCAGTACTTC. Its protein product is CASSSDRGYYEQYF.

The genes are TRBV6-2 or TRBV6-3 and TRBJ1-5; possibly TRBD1 for D (6 bases). The CDR3 loop spans 14 amino acids. Germline CDR1 reads MNHEY; CDR2 reads SVGEGT. Trimming cost V 5 bases and J 5 bases, with 13 bases left between them. CDR3 sequence: CASSPTGRHQPQHF. The CDR3 DNA sequence: TGTGCCAGCAGTCCGACAGGACGCCATCAGCCCCAGCATTTT.

V gene TRBV7-9 combines with J gene TRBJ2-3; TRBD2 matches at 8 bases. Germline V gene lookup returns CDR1 SEHNR and CDR2 FQNEAQ (reference sequence). The ends lost 1 base at V and 6 bases at J; junction bases unmatched: 9. The CDR3 has 16 amino acids. The CDR3 here is CASSLVALAAKDTQYF. The CDR3 nucleotides read TGTGCCAGCAGCTTAGTAGCACTAGCGGCCAAGGATACGCAGTATTTT. The whole variable domain, filled in from reference TRBV7-9 and TRBJ2-3, reads DTGVSQNPRHKITKRGQNVTFRCDPISEHNRLYWYRQTLGQGPEFLTYFQNEAQLEKSRLLSDRFSAERPKGSFSTLEIQRTEQGDSAMYLCASSLVALAAKDTQYFGPGTRLTVL.

This chain connects TRBV30 to TRBJ2-4; TRBD1 might be the D (5 bases). The V gene's germline CDR1 is GTSNPN and CDR2 SVGIG (reference sequence). The CDR3 consists of 18 residues. With 3 bases removed from V and 0 bases from J, the gap between germline ends came to 21 bases. CDR3 sequence (DNA): TGTGCCTGGAGCGCACTTTTAATGACAGCCCTAGCCAAAAACATTCAGTACTTC. Amino acid sequence: CAWSALLMTALAKNIQYF.

The CDR3: CASSIRAGASDTQYF. Here the CDR3 DNA reads TGTGCCAGTAGTATACGAGCGGGAGCTTCAGATACGCAGTATTTT. V is TRBV19 and J is TRBJ2-3, with 8 nucleotides matching TRBD2. V was pared by 2 bases and J by 4 bases, with 5 bases of the junction left unmatched. Per germline, CDR1 LNHDA and CDR2 SQIVND (reference sequence). The CDR3 length is 15 residues.

This chain links TRBV5-6 with TRBJ1-2; 7 nucleotides agree with TRBD1. CDR3 length: 13 residues. Germline V CDR1 and CDR2: SGHDT, YYEEEE. V lost 3 bases to trimming and J lost 7 bases; unmatched junction nucleotides: 6. CDR3 loop: CASSSQGSLGYTF. The CDR3 coding sequence is TGTGCCAGCAGCTCACAGGGGTCTCTTGGCTACACCTTC.

The rearrangement joins TRBV10-3 to TRBJ1-1, with a weak D call TRBD1 (6 bases). The ends were cut back, 9 bases at V and 0 bases at J, with 11 bases in the middle. The CDR3 has 13 residues. Looked up from germline, CDR1 is ENHRY and CDR2 is SYGVKD. The DNA for the CDR3 is TGTGCCATTAACGACAGGCTGAACACTGAAGCTTTCTTT. Amino acid sequence: CAINDRLNTEAFF.

V gene TRBV28 combines with J gene TRBJ1-1, with 12 nucleotides matching TRBD1. Germline CDR1 and CDR2: MDHEN and SYDVKM. CDR3 length equals 16 residues. After removal of 3 bases from V and 7 bases from J, the junction contained 9 bases not matched to a gene. Written as DNA, the CDR3 is TGTGCCAGCAGTTTGTTACCGGGACAGGGGGCTGTTGAAGCTTTCTTT. It encodes CASSLLPGQGAVEAFF.

The count of this clone is one. This chain joins TRBV6-6 and TRBJ1-2; no clear D gene. The ends were cut back, 4 bases at V and 3 bases at J, with 9 bases in the middle. The CDR3 length is 13 residues. Per germline, CDR1 MNHNY and CDR2 SVGAGI (reference sequence). Here the CDR3 reads CASSSPGDYGYTF. CDR3 bases: TGTGCCAGCAGTTCCCCCGGGGACTATGGCTACACCTTC.

This clone was seen only once. The V and J genes are TRBV20-1 and TRBJ1-2; 7 positions agree with TRBD1. This CDR3 comprises 14 residues. V lost 3 bases, J lost 7 bases, and 11 bases stayed unmatched. Germline CDR1 and CDR2: DFQATT and SNEGSKA (reference sequence). CDR3 bases: TGCAGTGCTAGTCTGCGGCAGGGGGTTGGTGGCTACACCTTC. Its protein is CSASLRQGVGGYTF.

CDR3 loop: CASSEVTYANTGELFF. CDR3 DNA: TGTGCCAGCAGTGAGGTTACATATGCGAACACCGGGGAGCTGTTTTTT. V and J are TRBV6-1 and TRBJ2-2; no clear D gene. The V end was cut by 3 bases, the J end by 0 bases, with 11 bases between. CDR1 is MNHNS and CDR2 is SASEGT in the germline V gene. This CDR3 has 16 amino acids.

The chain recombines TRBV7-3 with TRBJ2-2; D gene uncertain. Germline CDR1 reads SGHTA; CDR2 reads FQGTGA. CDR3 size: 16 residues. The V and J ends lost 6 bases and 0 bases respectively, with 14 bases between them. CDR3 in DNA: TGTGCCAGCAGGAAAGGCGGCACGGCGAACACCGGGGAGCTGTTTTTT. As protein: CASRKGGTANTGELFF. The whole variable domain, remainder taken from reference TRBV7-3 and TRBJ2-2, is GAGVSQTPSNKVTEKGKYVELRCDPISGHTALYWYRQSLGQGPEFLIYFQGTGAADDSGLPNDRFFAVRPEGSVSTLKIQRTERGDSAVYLCASRKGGTANTGELFFGEGSRLTVL.

The rearrangement uses TRBV4-1 and TRBJ2-7; 7 bases match TRBD2. Germline V gives CDR1 MGHRA, CDR2 YSYEKL. Trimming took 3 bases from V and 2 from J; bases not matched to a gene: 10. The CDR3 is 16 residues long. The CDR3 DNA reads TGCGCCAGCAGCCACCACATAATGGGGGGGACCTACGAGCAGTACTTC. This gives the protein CASSHHIMGGTYEQYF.

The chain carries TRBV15 and TRBJ2-1; 8 nucleotides align to TRBD1. The CDR3 spans 15 residues. Germline CDR1 reads LNHNV; CDR2 reads YYDKDF (reference sequence). V lost 2 bases and J lost 7; bases outside the gene matches: 7. CDR3 residues: CATSRLDRDLNEQFF. The CDR3 DNA follows: TGTGCCACCAGCAGACTGGACAGGGATCTAAATGAGCAGTTCTTC.

This chain uses TRBV28 with TRBJ1-2, with D maybe TRBD1 (5 bases). V was trimmed by 4 bases and J by 3 bases, leaving 12 bases between them. This CDR3 has 14 amino acids. Germline-derived CDR1 and CDR2 are MDHEN and SYDVKM. The CDR3: CASSSSPGYYGYTF. CDR3 DNA: TGTGCCAGCAGTTCGAGTCCAGGGTACTATGGCTACACCTTC.

This rearrangement joins TRBV7-9 to TRBJ2-1, with 7 bases aligning to TRBD2. In germline, CDR1 is SEHNR, CDR2 FQNEAQ (reference sequence). The CDR3 runs 14 residues. V lost 11 bases to trimming and J lost 2 bases; unmatched junction nucleotides: 9. CDR3 sequence: CAAQAGTTYNEQFF. In DNA, the CDR3 is TGTGCCGCCCAAGCCGGGACTACCTACAATGAGCAGTTCTTC.

J is TRBJ1-5 and V is TRBV7-2; 11 bases line up with TRBD1. Germline trimming cut 4 bases from V and 7 bases from J; bases unmatched to any gene: 3. This CDR3 has 14 residues. Germline V gives CDR1 SGHTA, CDR2 FQGNSA. The CDR3 DNA is TGTGCCAGCAGCTACCGGACAGGGGGCCAGCCCCAGCATTTT. The encoded protein is CASSYRTGGQPQHF.

This chain uses TRBV28 with TRBJ1-1; D is uncertain. The CDR3 is 15 residues long. V lost 6 bases, J lost 0 bases, and 14 bases lay in between. Germline V gene data show CDR1 as MDHEN and CDR2 as SYDVKM. The CDR3 nucleotides read TGTGCCAGCAGCTCCGGAGATAGGTTGAACACTGAAGCTTTCTTT. The encoded protein is CASSSGDRLNTEAFF.

The chain carries TRBV29-1 and TRBJ2-1, with 7 bases fitting TRBD2. The CDR3 spans 16 residues. The ends lost 4 bases at V and 1 base at J; junction bases unmatched: 10. Per germline, CDR1 SQVTM and CDR2 ANQGSEA. The CDR3 nucleotides read TGCAGCGTTGGGGTTATGGCGGGAGCATCCTACAATGAGCAGTTCTTC. This sequence encodes CSVGVMAGASYNEQFF.

In its sample, this clone was seen once. The CDR3 coding sequence is TGCAGCGTTGACGGCCACACAGAAGCCTACGAGCAGTACTTC. Translating it yields CSVDGHTEAYEQYF. The genes are TRBV29-1 and TRBJ2-7; D not resolved. Per the germline V gene, CDR1 is SQVTM and CDR2 is ANQGSEA. CDR3 length: 14 amino acids. V shed 3 bases and J shed 2 bases, with 14 bases lying between them.

V is TRBV2 and J is TRBJ1-4; D possibly corresponds to TRBD1 (5 bases). Germline lookup yields CDR1 SNHLY and CDR2 FYNNEI. The germline V and J ends were trimmed by 10 bases and 8 bases, with 17 bases remaining between them. The CDR3 is 13 residues long. The CDR3 region is CATWDSRGEKLFF. The CDR3 bases are TGTGCCACATGGGACTCTCGGGGGGAAAAACTGTTTTTT.

This clone was counted a single time. The chain is built from TRBV6-5 and TRBJ2-3; possible D gene TRBD2, 6 bases. The CDR3 is 14 amino acids. The germline V gene encodes CDR1 MNHEY and CDR2 SVGAGI. Trimming cost V 5 bases and J 0 bases, with 9 bases left between them. The CDR3 reads CASSLAGSTDTQYF. The CDR3 DNA is TGTGCCAGCAGTCTCGCGGGAAGCACAGATACGCAGTATTTT.

The chain carries TRBV5-1 and TRBJ1-5; perhaps TRBD1 as D (6 bases). This CDR3 is built from 14 residues. CDR1 and CDR2 from the germline V gene are SGHRS and YFSETQ. V was trimmed by 7 bases and J by 5 bases, leaving 16 bases between them. The CDR3 reads CASSQTGGDQPQHF. The CDR3 bases are TGCGCCAGCTCCCAGACAGGTGGCGATCAGCCCCAGCATTTT.

V usage is TRBV6-5 and J usage is TRBJ2-7; D possibly corresponds to TRBD1 (6 bases). Per germline, CDR1 MNHEY and CDR2 SVGAGI. The CDR3 consists of 12 residues. Trimming stripped 8 bases from V and 4 bases from J, with 12 bases between. CDR3 nucleotides: TGTGCCAGCGGACCCCAGGGGTACGAGCAGTACTTC. This translates into CASGPQGYEQYF.

The genes are TRBV5-4 and TRBJ2-7; 8 nucleotides agree with TRBD2. Germline lookup yields CDR1 SGHNT and CDR2 YYREEE (reference sequence). This CDR3 contains 14 residues. Trimming took 6 bases from V and 7 from J; bases not matched to a gene: 12. The CDR3 DNA reads as TGTGCCAGCAAGGTACTAGCGGAGGGGACGGAGCAGTACTTC. It specifies CASKVLAEGTEQYF. The full variable domain, with the rest looked up from reference TRBV5-4 and TRBJ2-7, is ETGVTQSPTHLIKTRGQQVTLRCSSQSGHNTVSWYQQALGQGPQFIFQYYREEENGRGNFPPRFSGLQFPNYSSELNVNALELDDSALYLCASKVLAEGTEQYFGPGTRLTVT.

The J gene is TRBJ2-3, the V gene TRBV9; 7 bases agree with TRBD2. The CDR3 spans 16 residues. Germline V gives CDR1 SGDLS, CDR2 YYNGEE. Unmatched junction bases numbered 6, after V lost 0 bases and J lost 2 bases. In DNA form, the CDR3 reads TGTGCCAGCAGCGTAGTCTCGGGGGGACCCACAGATACGCAGTATTTT. Amino acids: CASSVVSGGPTDTQYF.

This sequence joins TRBV4-2 and TRBJ2-2, with 7 bases matching TRBD2. The junction had 10 bases not matched to a gene; V was cut back by 1 base and J by 5 bases. Germline V lookup: CDR1 LGHNA, CDR2 YNFKEQ. The CDR3 covers 17 residues. For the CDR3, the DNA is TGTGCCAGCAGCCAAGGCTCTGGGCGGGAGAAGACCGGGGAGCTGTTTTTT. Amino acids: CASSQGSGREKTGELFF.

In its sample, this clone was seen a few times. The gene calls are TRBV10-3 and TRBJ1-6; D is perhaps TRBD1 (6 bases). The V and J ends lost 3 bases and 4 bases respectively, with 10 bases between them. Germline V lookup: CDR1 ENHRY, CDR2 SYGVKD. The CDR3 sequence is 15 residues long. The CDR3 coding sequence is TGTGCCATCAGTGAACAGGGTCAGTATAATTCACCCCTCCACTTT. It is translated as CAISEQGQYNSPLHF.

The CDR3 nucleotides read TGTGCCAGCTCACCACGGACAGGGGGCACGGAGACCCAGTACTTC. Amino acids: CASSPRTGGTETQYF. The chain carries TRBV18 and TRBJ2-5; 11 positions agree with TRBD1. J was trimmed by 5 bases and V by 1 base; bases with no gene match: 3. The CDR3 has 15 amino acids. Germline CDR1 reads KGHSH; CDR2 reads LQKENI.